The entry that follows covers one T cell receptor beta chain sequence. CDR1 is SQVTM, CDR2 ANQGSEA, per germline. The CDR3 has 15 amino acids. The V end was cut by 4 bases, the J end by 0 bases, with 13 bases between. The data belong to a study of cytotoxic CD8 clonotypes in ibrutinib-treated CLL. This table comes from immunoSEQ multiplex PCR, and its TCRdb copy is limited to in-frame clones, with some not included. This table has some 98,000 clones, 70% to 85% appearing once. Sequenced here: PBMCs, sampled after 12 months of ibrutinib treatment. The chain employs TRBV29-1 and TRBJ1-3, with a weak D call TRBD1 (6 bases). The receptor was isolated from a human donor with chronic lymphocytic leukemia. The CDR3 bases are TGCAGCGTTGCCGGGGACACCTACTCTGGAAACACCATATATTTT. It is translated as CSVAGDTYSGNTIYF. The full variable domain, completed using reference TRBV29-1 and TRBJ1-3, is SAVISQKPSRDICQRGTSLTIQCQVDSQVTMMFWYRQQPGQSLTLIATANQGSEATYESGFVIDKFPISRPNLTFSTLTVSNMSPEDSSIYLCSVAGDTYSGNTIYFGEGSWLTVV.